This TCR beta chain derives from a study of identical twins. Concerning this clonotype itself: The antigen remains unidentified.

The CDR3 sequence is 15 residues long. CDR1 is SGHAT, CDR2 FQNNGV, per germline. The junction had 4 bases not matched to a gene; V was cut back by 3 bases and J by 2 bases. Study-wide points: Potential partial confounding of zero-insertion analyses by invariant MAIT and iNKT cells was noted. Sequences that were out-of-frame, alpha and twin-shared displayed an excess of low generation probability.

Donors uniformly comprised healthy Caucasians. It was template switching that added a universal primer site, and there were unique molecular identifiers on the cDNA. TCRdb passed the 5' RACE reads through MiXCR, listing each CDR3 protein once. The table records about 530,000 distinct CDR3 sequences, under 25% of them present only once. The same specimen was also included in a second study, on yellow fever vaccine responses in identical twins.

J is TRBJ2-3 and V is TRBV11-2, with 8 bases fitting TRBD1. Sequenced material: CD4+ T cells sorted from blood. This sequence originates from a woman in her late teens or twenties in good health. The CDR3: CASSLDRANTDTQYF. The CDR3 DNA is TGTGCCAGCAGCTTGGACAGGGCGAACACAGATACGCAGTATTTT.